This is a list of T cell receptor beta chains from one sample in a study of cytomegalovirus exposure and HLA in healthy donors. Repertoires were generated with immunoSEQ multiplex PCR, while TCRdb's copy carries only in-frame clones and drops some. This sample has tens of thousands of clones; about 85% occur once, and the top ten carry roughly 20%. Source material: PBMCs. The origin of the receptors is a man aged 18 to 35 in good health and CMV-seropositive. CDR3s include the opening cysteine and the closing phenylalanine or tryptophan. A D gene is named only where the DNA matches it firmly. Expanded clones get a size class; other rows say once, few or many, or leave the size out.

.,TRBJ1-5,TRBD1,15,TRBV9,TGTGCCAGCAGTCCTCACGGACAGGTGGATCAGCCCCAGCATTTT,CASSPHGQVDQPQHF
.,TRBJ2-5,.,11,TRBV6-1,TGTGCCAGCACCGAGGGAGAGACCCAGTACTTC,CASTEGETQYF
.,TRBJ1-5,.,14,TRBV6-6,TGTGCCAGCACCGACAGCTATAGCAATCAGCCCCAGCATTTT,CASTDSYSNQPQHF
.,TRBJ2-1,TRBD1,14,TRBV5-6,TGTGCCAGCAGCTTCGGGACAGGGTACAATGAGCAGTTCTTC,CASSFGTGYNEQFF
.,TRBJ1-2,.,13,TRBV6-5,TGTGCCAGCAGTTACTCGGCAAACTATGGCTACACCTTC,CASSYSANYGYTF
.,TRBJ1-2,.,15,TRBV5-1,TGCGCCAGCAGCCTCGCGGGGGAGACGTATAGGGGCTACACCTTC,CASSLAGETYRGYTF
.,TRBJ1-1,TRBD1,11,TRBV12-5,TGTGCTAGTGGGTATACAGGGGTCGCTTTCTTT,CASGYTGVAFF
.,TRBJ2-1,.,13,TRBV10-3,TGTGCCATCAGTGAGTCGAGGAATAATGAGCAGTTCTTC,CAISESRNNEQFF
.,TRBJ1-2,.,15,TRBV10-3,TGTGCCATCAGCCTAAACGGACAGAGCCACTATGGCTACACCTTC,CAISLNGQSHYGYTF
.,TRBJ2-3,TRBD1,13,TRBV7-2,TGTGCCAGCAGTGGACAGGGAAGAGATACGCAGTATTTT,CASSGQGRDTQYF
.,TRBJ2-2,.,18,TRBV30,TGTGCCTGGAGTGTACCCCCCCAGGGGTTGGCCCCAACCGGGGAGCTGTTTTTT,CAWSVPPQGLAPTGELFF
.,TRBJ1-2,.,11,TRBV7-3,TGTGCCAGCAGCTCCGGGACAGGCTACACCTTC,CASSSGTGYTF
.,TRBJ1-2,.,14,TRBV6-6,TGTGCCAGCAGTCGAACAGGATTTAACTATGGCTACACCTTC,CASSRTGFNYGYTF
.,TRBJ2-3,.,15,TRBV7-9,TGTGCCAGCAGCCCAGAGGGAGCCTACCGTGATACGCAGTATTTT,CASSPEGAYRDTQYF
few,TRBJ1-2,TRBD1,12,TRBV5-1,TGCGCCAGCAGCTCCCAGGGGGATGGCTACACCTTC,CASSSQGDGYTF
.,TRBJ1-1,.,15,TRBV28,TGTGCCAGCAGTCCCTCGCGGACAGTTGGGACTGAAGCTTTCTTT,CASSPSRTVGTEAFF
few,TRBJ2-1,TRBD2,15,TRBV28,TGTGCCAGCAGTCCACCACTAGCGGGAGTCCGGGAGCAGTTCTTC,CASSPPLAGVREQFF
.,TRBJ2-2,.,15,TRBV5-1,TGCGCCAGCAGCTTGGAAGTGGGAGTGGGCGGGGAGCTGTTTTTT,CASSLEVGVGGELFF
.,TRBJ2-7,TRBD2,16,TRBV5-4,TGTGCCAGCAGCCCCAGGTTTGAGGCGGGAGGTGGCGAGCAGTACTTC,CASSPRFEAGGGEQYF
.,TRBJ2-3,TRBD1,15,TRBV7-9,TGTGCCAGCAGCACCCGGACAGGGGCGAGGGATACGCAGTATTTT,CASSTRTGARDTQYF
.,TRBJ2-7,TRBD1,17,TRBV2,TGTGCCAGCAGTGAATTTCAAACCGGGACAGAAACCTACGAGCAGTACTTC,CASSEFQTGTETYEQYF
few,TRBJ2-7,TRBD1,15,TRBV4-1,TGCGCCAGCAGCCACCCGGGACAGTTAACCTACGAGCAGTACTTC,CASSHPGQLTYEQYF
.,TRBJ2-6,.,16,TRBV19,TGTGCCAGTAGTCCGCCCCAGGGCTCTGGGGCCAACGTCCTGACTTTC,CASSPPQGSGANVLTF
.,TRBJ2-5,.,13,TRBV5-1,TGCGCCAGCAGCTTGGGGGCGCAAGAGACCCAGTACTTC,CASSLGAQETQYF
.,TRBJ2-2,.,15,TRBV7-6,TGTGCCAGCAGCCTCCGTGGAGGGGTAGCCGGGGAGCTGTTTTTT,CASSLRGGVAGELFF
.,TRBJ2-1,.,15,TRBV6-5,TGTGCCAGCAGTTACCCCGGGGGGCGCTACAATGAGCAGTTCTTC,CASSYPGGRYNEQFF
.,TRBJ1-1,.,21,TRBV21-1,TGTGCCAGCAGCAAAGGCGGGTCGGGTCTTTTTGGACAGGGCATGAACACTGAAGCTTTCTTT,CASSKGGSGLFGQGMNTEAFF
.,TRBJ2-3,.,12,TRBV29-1,TGCAGCGCCGGCGGTGTCTCAGATACGCAGTATTTT,CSAGGVSDTQYF
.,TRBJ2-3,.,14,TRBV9,TGTGCCAGCAGCGCCGGACGACAGGCAGCTACGCAGTATTTT,CASSAGRQAATQYF
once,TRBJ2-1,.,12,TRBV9,TGTGCCAGCAGCGTAGGACGGGGAGAGCAGTTCTTC,CASSVGRGEQFF
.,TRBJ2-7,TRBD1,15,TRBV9,TGTGCCAGCAGCTCCCGGACAGGGGAAGGCTACGAGCAGTACTTC,CASSSRTGEGYEQYF
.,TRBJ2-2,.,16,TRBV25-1,TGTGCCAGCAGTGAATTCCTCGCAGGGAACGCCGGGGAGCTGTTTTTT,CASSEFLAGNAGELFF
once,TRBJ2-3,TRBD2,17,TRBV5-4,TGTGCCAGCAGCTTGGGACTAGCGGGAGACCTCAATGATACGCAGTATTTT,CASSLGLAGDLNDTQYF
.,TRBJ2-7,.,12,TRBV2,TGTGCCAGCGGGATACAGGGATACGAGCAGTACTTC,CASGIQGYEQYF
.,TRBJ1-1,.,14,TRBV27,TGTGCCAGCTCCTCCAGGGTTCCGAACACTGAAGCTTTCTTT,CASSSRVPNTEAFF
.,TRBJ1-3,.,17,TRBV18,TGTGCCAGCTCACCTATCTACCAGGGGTCTACGGGAAACACCATATATTTT,CASSPIYQGSTGNTIYF
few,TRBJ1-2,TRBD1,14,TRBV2,TGTGCCAGCAGTGTAGGGACAGGGGTAGCTGGCTACACCTTC,CASSVGTGVAGYTF
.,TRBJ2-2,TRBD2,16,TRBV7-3,TGTGCCAGCAGCTGCCTAGCGGGAGAGTCCACCGGGGAGCTGTTTTTT,CASSCLAGESTGELFF
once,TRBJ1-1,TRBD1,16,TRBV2,TGTGCCAGCAGTGAAAGGGACAGGGGAGTAGGAACTGAAGCTTTCTTT,CASSERDRGVGTEAFF
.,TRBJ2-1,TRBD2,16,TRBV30,TGTGCCTGGAGTGTAGGGACTAGATTTTCAAATACTGAGCAGTTCTTC,CAWSVGTRFSNTEQFF
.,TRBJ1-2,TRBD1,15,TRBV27,TGTGCCAGCAGTACCGTAGGGACAGGGTCGTTTGGCTACACCTTC,CASSTVGTGSFGYTF
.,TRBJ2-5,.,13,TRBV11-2,TGTGCCAGCAGCCCAAGCGGGTCGTCGGCCCAGTACTTC,CASSPSGSSAQYF
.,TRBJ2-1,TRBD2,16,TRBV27,TGTGCCAGCAGTCCCTTTAATCTAGCGGGGTCGACGGAGCAGTTCTTC,CASSPFNLAGSTEQFF